This TCR beta chain was documented in a study of cytomegalovirus exposure and HLA in healthy donors (dated by TCRdb to about 2017). About the full investigation: According to an earlier analysis of a few hundred of the donors, some 180 million T cells yielded approximately 120 million unique TCR beta sequences and more than 250 Gb of sequence data. Approximately 300 gigabases of sequencing data and 75 million to 85 million unique TCR sequences made up an early release that covered around 640 HLA-typed donors. Among the roughly 430 genotyped donors, around 81% belonged to the genetic ancestry cluster associated with self-reported Caucasian donors. The study aimed to test whether signatures of past pathogen exposure could be identified by cataloging public T cell receptors. The T cell repertoires of under 750 subjects were profiled by immunosequencing and related to cytomegalovirus serostatus. A separate validation cohort of more than 100 different subjects was used in addition to the roughly 670-subject first cohort. High-throughput TCR immunosequencing, statistical association of individual TCRs with disease status, and machine learning were combined to predict cytomegalovirus infection status. A later analysis re-analyzed previously published TCR beta repertoires from 550 to 700 donors and added high-resolution HLA genotyping to study TCR occurrence patterns. Rather than drawing on any new phenotypic data, the later analysis identified candidate immune exposures from TCR beta sequences and the way those sequences occurred across donors. An earlier analysis of approximately 630 of the donors applied high-throughput TCR beta sequencing to assess whether each TCR beta V gene segment acted as functional or pseudogenic. Donor age, sex, ethnicity and CMV serostatus were compiled together with the repertoire data. A later genetic analysis took genome-wide SNP genotypes for about 65% of the 666 donors and used that subset as a discovery cohort. All discovery cohort repertoires had been generated on a single sequencing platform. Class I and class II HLA loci were covered by the typing at four-digit resolution. Typing coverage differed by locus: A, B, C, DRB1 and DQB1 were typed in roughly 620-630 donors, DQA1 in 500 to 550, DPA1 in 600 to 610, and DPB1 in approximately 450. Because of strong linkage in the cohort, five DR-DQ haplotypes were treated as single units for association and clustering. On average, approximately 250,000 unique TCR beta nucleotide sequences were sequenced per donor among a few hundred genotyped donors of the cohort, with 15% to 20% of those sequences being non-productive.

In total, approximately 690 healthy bone marrow donors made up the cohort. At the time of sampling, every cohort member was nominally healthy, though immune exposures that went unrecorded were likely present. The donor was CMV seronegative and belonged to the group of over 300 seronegative cohort members. Every donor gave a peripheral blood sample, and the peripheral blood mononuclear cells from that sample were used for TCR beta sequencing. Genomic DNA was extracted from the blood cell samples with the Qiagen DNeasy Blood Extraction Kit. Paper-wide results and their limitations: When HLA alleles, especially DR and DQ, strongly co-occurred, TCR associations were difficult to assign to individual alleles. In a later analysis, HLA-associated TCR beta chains were found to be more clonally expanded and to have lower generation probabilities than equally common non-associated chains. Linkage disequilibrium might explain the correlated functional status among segregating V segments, but an unknown experimental factor could not be excluded. In vitro tests confirmed that a few of the cytomegalovirus-associated TCR beta chains recognize cytomegalovirus antigens. The earlier analysis of 450 to 700 of the donors excluded roughly 16 rarely observed V segments, including chromosome 9 orphons, because counts were too low. According to a later analysis, most CMV-associated TCR beta chains appeared to be HLA-restricted, and the HLA associations seemed to be driven largely by CMV exposure. Broadly in line with IMGT annotations, most TCR beta V segments showed up in productive rearrangements about 90% or about 30% of the time in an earlier analysis of a few hundred of the donors. In a later analysis, some 18,000 TCR beta sequences were associated with specific HLA alleles at a false discovery rate of 0.05. Because the 87-base-pair reads could not distinguish some IMGT-functional V segments, including TRBV6-2 and TRBV6-3, those segments were excluded. A cluster of highly shared sequence variants was judged likely to be a technical artifact of the sequencing pipeline. A later analysis found that TCR association rates varied across HLA loci, with DRB1 alleles showing the most associated TCRs and HLA-C alleles the fewest. A further reported finding was that TCR beta sequences accurately predicted the HLA-A and HLA-B alleles for most subjects in the first cohort. The only immune exposure information available for the cohort was CMV serostatus. Most TCR sequences were observed very rarely across donors, whereas some public TCRs were present in many individuals. The classifier was reported to diagnose cytomegalovirus status with high specificity and sensitivity in both the original cohort and the validation cohort. Presence/absence analyses assumed roughly uniform sequencing depth across donors, an assumption that may not hold. According to a later analysis, parvovirus B19, influenza, CMV and Epstein-Barr virus appeared linked to several top co-occurrence clusters. A later genetic analysis associated a missense DCLRE1C variant with V-gene and J-gene trimming of TCR beta chains, and an independent cohort replicated the association. Because HLA typing was missing for some donors at each locus, association tests included only the typed subset. The study listed 164 TCR beta chains as associated with cytomegalovirus. Compared with the approximately 670-donor mean, donors in an Asian-associated ancestry cluster had fewer N-insertions in productive TCRs, according to a later genetic analysis. It was suggested by the authors that the approach could potentially be generalized to other disease states and immunological phenotypes. In this cohort, only TCR beta chains were sequenced, and detectable features were limited by the absence of alpha or paired-chain data.

Library preparation employed the immunoSEQ multiplex PCR assay. For the multiplex PCR, a mixture combining 60 forward primers for TCR Vbeta segments and 13 reverse primers for TCR Jbeta segments was used. The CDR3 region of rearranged TCR beta genes was amplified from genomic DNA by a multiplex PCR assay. The amplified TCR beta libraries were sequenced on the Illumina HiSeq System as 87-base-pair reads. Per the original workflow: Across the roughly 700 repertoires, a later analysis counted approximately 75 million unique TCR beta chains, roughly 11 million of which were shared by at least two donors. Raw reads were error-corrected and collapsed into unique sequences with a nearest-neighbor algorithm that merged closely related sequences to remove PCR and sequencing errors. Alignment of CDR3 sequences to IMGT reference sequences was used to assign V, D and J gene segments. For a sequence to be retained, a match of at least six nucleotides was required to both a V gene segment and a J gene segment. Rearrangements were called productive when the CDR3 lacked stop codons and stayed in frame with V and J; all others were non-productive. Following IMGT convention, CDR3 was defined as the stretch from the second conserved V-encoded cysteine up to the conserved J-encoded phenylalanine. The earlier analysis of about 640 of the donors excluded any sequence lacking an unambiguous match to a single V gene segment. In an earlier analysis of 587 of the donors, a V segment was called functional when productive rearrangements were above 56.7%, and segregating when the standard deviation between donors exceeded 5%. To diagnose cytomegalovirus status from the catalog of TCR beta chain sequences, a statistical classification framework was built. In a later analysis, TCR nucleotide sequences were compared against IMGT/GENE-DB human TR gene sequences so that V and J genes could be assigned. A later analysis assigned CDR3 sequences and most-parsimonious VDJ recombination scenarios with the TCRdist pipeline. In a later analysis, each TCR beta chain was defined by its CDR3 amino acid sequence together with its V-gene family, and reads without a unique V-gene family were excluded. To address suspected cross-contamination and a sequencing artifact, a later analysis removed approximately 590 highly shared, low-generation-probability nucleotide sequences. A later analysis calculated a clonal expansion index for each public chain from normalized within-repertoire ranks of inferred template counts. Generation probabilities in a later analysis came from a VDJ recombination model fitted to out-of-frame rearrangements, and those results were checked against IGoR. Hypergeometric tests were used in a later analysis to score TCR-TCR, TCR-HLA and TCR-CMV co-occurrence, with a repertoire-size bias correction applied to the TCR pairs. To estimate false discovery rates, a later analysis permuted the HLA or CMV assignments 20 times. In a later analysis, co-occurring TCRs were grouped with DBSCAN, and TCRdist sequence similarity was added when clustering was performed within HLA-allele-positive subsets. Repertoires with fewer than 30,000 or more than 120,000 public chains were left out of co-occurrence clustering, as were five repertoires with anomalous nucleotide sharing. The table was pulled from immuneACCESS by TCRdb, which kept in-frame rearrangements only. Such tables lose some clones; where checked, under half of the loss comes from unresolved V genes, and the rest has no known cause. The V and J calls and clone size are taken from that table; D and trimming were inferred from the DNA. This sample has 120,000 to 150,000 clones in its table, and about 70% of those were observed once. Approximately 4% of the sample belongs to the ten largest clones.

Note on this clone: Its antigen remains undetermined. It has no much larger one-base neighbor in the sample; base qualities were not kept.

The CDR3 has 14 amino acids, counting the end cysteine and phenylalanine. Only the CDR3 DNA is retained, 42 bases long and in frame from the first base. Sequences KGHSH (CDR1) and LQKENI (CDR2) are obtained from the germline V gene. V and J are trimmed by 4 bases and 4 bases, and the gene matches miss 2 bases of the junction. The material sequenced was PBMCs. The receptor's source is a man between 18 and 35 years old in good health and CMV-seronegative. The chain employs TRBV18 and TRBJ2-7; the junction holds 12 bases that match TRBD2. DNA sequence: TGTGCCAGCTCACAGGGGACTAGCGGGTACGAGCAGTACTTC. This gives the protein CASSQGTSGYEQYF.